The 10 T cell receptor beta chains below were found in one sample sequenced in a study of preoperative IRX-2 immunotherapy in early breast cancer. The treatment denotes: preoperative locoregional IRX-2 cytokine immunotherapy. Data came from immunoSEQ multiplex PCR; TCRdb stores just in-frame clones and leaves some out. The data contain around 57,000 clones, approximately 95% of them singletons. The specimen was taken from a patient treated with IRX-2 immunotherapy. These receptors were obtained from a human donor with breast cancer.

The V call is TRBV6-1, the J call TRBJ1-2; 9 bases are a match to TRBD1. This CDR3 spans 13 amino acids. V gave up 6 bases and J gave up 4 bases; unmatched junction bases: 3. The germline V gene encodes CDR1 MNHNS and CDR2 SASEGT. DNA of the CDR3: TGTGCCAGCAGCGGGACAGGGATCTATGGCTACACCTTC. As protein: CASSGTGIYGYTF.

The DNA for the CDR3 is TGTGCCAGCAGTGCCTTACTAGCGGACCAAGAGACCCAGTACTTC. Its translation is CASSALLADQETQYF. V is TRBV2 and J is TRBJ2-5; TRBD2 agrees at 8 bases. J was trimmed by 0 bases and V by 4 bases; bases with no gene match: 4. The CDR3 has 15 amino acids. Looked up from germline, CDR1 is SNHLY and CDR2 is FYNNEI.

This clone showed up just once. CDR3 protein: CASRVFGAGTGELFF. The DNA for the CDR3 is TGTGCCAGCAGGGTTTTTGGGGCGGGCACCGGGGAGCTGTTTTTT. The chain links TRBV6-6 to TRBJ2-2; the D call may be TRBD1 or TRBD2 (5 bases each). Looked up from germline, CDR1 is MNHNY and CDR2 is SVGAGI (reference sequence). Trimming took 6 bases from V and 4 from J, leaving 15 bases between them. The CDR3 runs to 15 residues.

V is TRBV4-3 and J is TRBJ2-5; either TRBD1 or TRBD2 may fit D (5 bases each). Germline V CDR1 and CDR2: LGHNA, YSLEER. The CDR3 is made up of 13 amino acids. With 3 bases removed from V and 5 bases from J, the gap between germline ends came to 10 bases. CDR3 nucleotides: TGCGCCAGCAGCCAGAACAGGAGGGAGACCCAGTACTTC. Translation gives CASSQNRRETQYF.

Of note for this clone: The junction does not match germline at one end; this may be a read error. This sequence joins TRBV4-1 and TRBJ2-7, with D perhaps matching TRBD2 (7 bases). Germline CDR1 is MGHRA and CDR2 is YSYEKL. The CDR3 totals 18 residues. The CDR3: CASSQVPRDGRGPPTLDF. The CDR3 DNA sequence: TGCGCCAGCAGCCAAGTCCCCCGGGACGGGCGGGGGCCTCCTACGTTGGACTTC.

This chain connects TRBV19 to TRBJ2-7, with D possibly called TRBD1 or TRBD2 (5 bases each). This CDR3 spans 16 amino acids. V lost 5 bases and J 3 bases, leaving 20 bases between the germline ends. The germline V gene encodes CDR1 LNHDA and CDR2 SQIVND (reference sequence). In DNA form, the CDR3 reads TGTGCCAGTAGTGGGGGACGGGGCAGGGATAACTACGAGCAGTACTTC. As protein: CASSGGRGRDNYEQYF.

In its sample, this clone was seen a few times. V and J are TRBV20-1 and TRBJ2-7; D call uncertain. Trimming stripped 6 bases from V and 4 bases from J, with 10 bases between. CDR1 and CDR2 from the germline V gene are DFQATT and SNEGSKA (reference sequence). The CDR3 has 11 residues. In DNA, the CDR3 is TGCAGTGCCCTGAGTGGGTACGAGCAGTACTTC. Protein: CSALSGYEQYF.

This rearrangement joins TRBV5-5 to TRBJ2-1; D is ambiguous. Trimming removed 7 bases from V and 4 bases from J, with 15 bases in between. CDR1 and CDR2 from the germline V gene are SGHKS and YYEKEE (reference sequence). The CDR3 totals 14 residues. CDR3 DNA sequence: TGTGCCAGCTCTCCGGGTCCGGAGTACAATGAGCAGTTCTTC. Protein: CASSPGPEYNEQFF.

V usage is TRBV7-2 and J usage is TRBJ2-3; D uncertain. Germline V gene lookup returns CDR1 SGHTA and CDR2 FQGNSA. V lost 6 bases and J lost 4, with 14 bases in between. This CDR3 spans 14 amino acids. The CDR3 loop is CASSHGPVADTQYF. The DNA of the CDR3 is TGTGCCAGCAGTCACGGACCCGTGGCAGATACGCAGTATTTT.

The V and J genes are TRBV28 and TRBJ1-4, with TRBD1 matching 8 bases. The CDR3 totals 14 residues. Germline V gene sequence: CDR1 MDHEN, CDR2 SYDVKM. With V trimmed by 5 bases and J by 6 bases, 5 bases remained unmatched. Here the CDR3 DNA reads TGTGCCAGCAGTATTGGACAGGGCGATGAAAAACTGTTTTTT. Translating it yields CASSIGQGDEKLFF.